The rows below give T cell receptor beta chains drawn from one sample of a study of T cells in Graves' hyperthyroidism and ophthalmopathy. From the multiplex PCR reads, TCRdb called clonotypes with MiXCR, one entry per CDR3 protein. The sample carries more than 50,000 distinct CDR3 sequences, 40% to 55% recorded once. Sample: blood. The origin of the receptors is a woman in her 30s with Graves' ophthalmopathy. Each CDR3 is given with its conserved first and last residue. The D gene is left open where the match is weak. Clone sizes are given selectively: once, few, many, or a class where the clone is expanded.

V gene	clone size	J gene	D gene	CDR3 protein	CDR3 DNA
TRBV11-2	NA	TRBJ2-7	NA	CASSHGTGIYEQYF	TGTGCCAGCAGCCACGGGACTGGGATATACGAGCAGTACTTC
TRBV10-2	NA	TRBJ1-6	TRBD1	CASSESSDRDDSPLHF	TGCGCCAGCAGTGAGTCGTCGGACAGGGATGATTCACCCCTCCACTTT
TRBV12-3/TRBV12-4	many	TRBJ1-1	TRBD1	CASSLGQGGGREAFF	TGTGCCAGCAGTTTAGGGCAGGGGGGGGGAAGGGAAGCTTTCTTT
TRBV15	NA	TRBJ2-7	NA	CATSRAAGQTYEQYF	TGTGCCACCAGCAGGGCGGCGGGGCAAACCTACGAGCAGTACTTC
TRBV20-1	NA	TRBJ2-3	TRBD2	CSHSGRGADTQYF	TGCAGCCACTCGGGACGGGGGGCAGATACGCAGTATTTT
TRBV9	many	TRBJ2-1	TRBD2	CASSEMAGGFYNEQFF	TGTGCCAGCAGCGAGATGGCGGGAGGTTTCTACAATGAGCAGTTCTTC
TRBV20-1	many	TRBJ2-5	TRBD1	CSSRRRDRGQETQYF	TGCAGTAGCAGAAGAAGGGACAGGGGGCAGGAGACCCAGTACTTC
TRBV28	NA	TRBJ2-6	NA	CARKIPRGGTNVLTF	TGTGCCAGAAAGATTCCTAGGGGGGGGACCAACGTCCTGACTTTC
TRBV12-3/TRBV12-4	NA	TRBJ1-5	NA	CASSNTRASGLNQPQHF	TGTGCCAGCAGTAACACCAGGGCGTCAGGACTCAATCAGCCCCAGCATTTT
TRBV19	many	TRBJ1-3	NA	CASSITGSGNTIYF	TGTGCCAGTAGTATAACTGGATCTGGAAACACCATATATTTT
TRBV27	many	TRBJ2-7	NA	CASSFQSSYEQYF	TGTGCCAGCAGTTTCCAGAGCTCCTACGAGCAGTACTTC
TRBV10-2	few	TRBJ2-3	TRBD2	CASQDRTSGSSSYNEQYF	TGCGCCAGCCAAGATCGGACTAGCGGTTCAAGCTCCTACAATGAGCAGTATTTT
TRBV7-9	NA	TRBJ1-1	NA	CASSRGRPEGMNTEAFF	TGTGCCAGCAGCCGTGGGCGCCCCGAGGGGATGAACACGGAAGCTTTCTTT
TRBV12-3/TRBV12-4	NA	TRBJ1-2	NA	CASGPLLLGGHTF	TGTGCCAGCGGTCCCCTCTTGTTAGGCGGCCACACCTTC
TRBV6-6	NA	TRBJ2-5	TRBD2	CASSNGLAGGRGETQYF	TGTGCCAGCAGTAATGGACTAGCGGGAGGGAGGGGAGAGACCCAGTACTTC
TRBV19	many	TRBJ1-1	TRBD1	CASSTLRDRDSGAFF	TGTGCCAGTAGTACCCTACGGGACAGAGACTCCGGAGCTTTCTTT
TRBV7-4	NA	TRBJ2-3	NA	CATYRDTSTDTQYF	TGTGCCACCTATCGGGACACTAGCACAGATACGCAGTATTTT
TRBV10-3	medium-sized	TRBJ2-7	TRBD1	CAISAGQGAEQYF	TGTGCCATCAGTGCGGGACAGGGGGCCGAGCAGTACTTC
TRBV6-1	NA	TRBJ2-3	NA	CASSPGGHPLSTDTQYF	TGTGCCAGCTCACCCGGGGGACATCCGTTGAGCACAGATACGCAGTATTTT
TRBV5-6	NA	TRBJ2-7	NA	CASSLDDSDGDEQYF	TGTGCCAGCAGCTTAGATGACTCCGACGGGGACGAGCAGTACTTC
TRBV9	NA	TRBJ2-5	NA	CASSVGLQETQYF	TGTGCCAGCAGCGTAGGGCTGCAAGAGACCCAGTACTTC
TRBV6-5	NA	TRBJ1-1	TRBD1	CASREQGASSEAFF	TGTGCCAGCAGGGAACAGGGGGCGAGCTCTGAAGCTTTCTTT